There are many counts of the clone carrying this TCR beta chain. The antigen is not known. The sample originates from a study of human T cells and chemical hapten exposure. Study-wide context: Largely, small differences in pooled library volume made per-sample TCR yields vary. Overall study results and limits: Sensitization with DPC brought no change to TCRs above 1 in 1000 in frequency.

Per the original data handling: With a range of roughly 23,224 to 690,600, the median per sample was roughly 91,000 TCRs. TCRdb redid the calling of the RACE reads with MiXCR, one entry per CDR3 protein. TCRdb, not the authors, supplied the V and J calls. The sample holds 65,000 or so distinct CDR3 sequences, approximately 6.2% seen once. The time point: healthy volunteer bleed at 6 weeks. Unfractionated whole blood was the source of the extracted total RNA. V was clipped by 2 bases and J by 2 bases, with 8 bases between them. The CDR3 covers 14 residues. This chain uses TRBV12-3 or TRBV12-4 with TRBJ2-3; D gene unclear. Sequenced: whole blood. This receptor was identified in a female donor in good health. Some clones in this sample may be carry-over from other donors' samples. The CDR3 is CASSLRAFTDTQYF. In DNA form, the CDR3 reads TGTGCCAGCAGTTTAAGGGCCTTCACAGATACGCAGTATTTT.